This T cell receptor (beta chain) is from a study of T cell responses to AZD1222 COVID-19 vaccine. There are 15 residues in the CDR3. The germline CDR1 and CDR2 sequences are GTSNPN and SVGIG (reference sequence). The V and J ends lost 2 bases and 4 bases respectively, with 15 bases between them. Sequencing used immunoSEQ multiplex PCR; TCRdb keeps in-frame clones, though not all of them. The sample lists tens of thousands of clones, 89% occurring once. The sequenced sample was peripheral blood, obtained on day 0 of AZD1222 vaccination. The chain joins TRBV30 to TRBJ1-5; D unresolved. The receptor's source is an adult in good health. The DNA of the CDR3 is TGTGCCTGGAGTTGGGAAAACGACCCTAATCAGCCCCAGCATTTT. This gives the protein CAWSWENDPNQPQHF. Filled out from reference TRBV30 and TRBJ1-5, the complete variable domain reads SQTIHQWPATLVQPVGSPLSLECTVEGTSNPNLYWYRQAAGRGLQLLFYSVGIGQISSEVPQNLSASRPQDRQFILSSKKLLLSDSGFYLCAWSWENDPNQPQHFGDGTRLSIL.